The next 17 T cell receptor beta chains were all read from a single sample in a study of early T cells in non-severe SARS-CoV-2 infection. TCRdb reanalysed the 5' RACE reads using MiXCR and keeps one entry per CDR3 protein. The table shows tens of thousands of distinct CDR3 sequences, with about 5.7% occurring only once. Material: whole blood. These receptors all come from an adult who was a healthcare worker with PCR-confirmed SARS-CoV-2 infection or an uninfected control (not recorded which).

This clonotype came up many times. The chain is built from TRBV7-2 and TRBJ2-4; D is perhaps TRBD1 (6 bases). The CDR3 totals 18 residues. Trimming stripped 4 bases from V and 1 base from J, with 20 bases between. The germline gives CDR1 SGHTA, CDR2 FQGNSA. The CDR3 spells CASSYGQMGLAAKNIQYF. In DNA form, the CDR3 reads TGTGCCAGCAGCTACGGACAGATGGGGTTAGCGGCCAAAAACATTCAGTACTTC.

This chain connects TRBV5-1 to TRBJ1-4, with D perhaps matching TRBD1 (5 bases). Germline loops: CDR1 SGHRS, CDR2 YFSETQ. This CDR3 is built from 15 residues. V dropped 4 bases and J dropped 8 bases, with 18 bases sitting between them. DNA of the CDR3: TGCGCCAGCAGCCCCGAGTCCAGGGTGGGGGAAAAACTGTTTTTT. It yields the protein CASSPESRVGEKLFF.

Concerning this clonotype itself: It may be a read error: a sequence one base away is much more abundant. This chain uses TRBV27 with TRBJ2-7, with 11 positions matching TRBD1. Germline V gene data show CDR1 as MNHEY and CDR2 as SMNVEV (reference sequence). The CDR3 runs to 13 residues. The CDR3 coding sequence is TGTGCCAGCATGGGACAGGGGGTCTACGGGCAGTACTTC. It encodes CASMGQGVYGQYF.

There are many counts of this clonotype. The gene calls are TRBV5-1 and TRBJ2-6, with a possible D match to TRBD1 (5 bases). Germline CDR1 SGHRS, CDR2 YFSETQ. Trimming pared 3 bases from V and 2 bases from J, leaving 12 bases between. The CDR3 spans 16 residues. CDR3 in amino acids: CASSSSRATGANVLTF. CDR3 in DNA: TGCGCCAGCAGCTCTTCCAGGGCGACTGGGGCCAACGTCCTGACTTTC.

The gene calls are TRBV6-2 or TRBV6-3 and TRBJ2-1; D gene ambiguous. V lost 6 bases and J 3 bases, leaving 12 bases between the germline ends. Per germline, CDR1 MNHEY and CDR2 SVGEGT. This CDR3 is 14 amino acids long. CDR3 protein: CASSSGLSYNEQFF. CDR3 nucleotide sequence: TGTGCCAGCAGCTCGGGTCTAAGCTACAATGAGCAGTTCTTC.

In its sample, this clonotype was seen many times. This rearrangement joins TRBV11-2 to TRBJ2-7, with D perhaps given as TRBD1 or TRBD2 (5 bases each). CDR3 size: 14 residues. V lost 3 bases and J 3 bases, leaving 12 bases between the germline ends. Per germline, CDR1 SGHAT and CDR2 FQNNGV. CDR3 nucleotide sequence: TGTGCCAGCAGCTTTGGGACGGAGAGCTACGAGCAGTACTTC. It codes for CASSFGTESYEQYF.

This clonotype was counted a few times. The V and J genes are TRBV10-1 and TRBJ2-3; D gene ambiguous. The CDR3 is 12 residues long. Trimming took off 7 bases at V and 4 bases at J, with 9 bases between the two ends. From germline, CDR1 is WNHNN and CDR2 SYGVQD (reference sequence). For the CDR3, the DNA is TGCGCCAGCACCCCCCCTCCAGATACGCAGTATTTT. It encodes CASTPPPDTQYF.

In this sample, this clonotype turned up many times. This chain uses TRBV29-1 with TRBJ1-2; the D gene is possibly TRBD1 (5 bases). Germline values: CDR1 SQVTM, CDR2 ANQGSEA. This CDR3 has 10 amino acids. V lost 3 bases and J lost 6, with 5 bases in between. The CDR3 DNA reads as TGCAGCGTTGACAGGGATGGCTACACCTTC. Residues: CSVDRDGYTF.

This clonotype was counted at least ten times. The chain carries TRBV7-2 and TRBJ2-3, with 8 bases identical to TRBD1. With V trimmed by 5 bases and J by 2 bases, 6 bases remained unmatched. The germline V gene has CDR1 SGHTA and CDR2 FQGNSA. The CDR3 covers 15 residues. This CDR3 is CASSGDRRPTDTQYF. The CDR3 DNA sequence: TGTGCCAGCAGCGGGGACAGGCGACCCACAGATACGCAGTATTTT. Filled out from reference TRBV7-2 and TRBJ2-3, the complete variable domain reads GAGVSQSPSNKVTEKGKDVELRCDPISGHTALYWYRQSLGQGLEFLIYFQGNSAPDKSGLPSDRFSAERTGGSVSTLTIQRTQQEDSAVYLCASSGDRRPTDTQYFGPGTRLTVL.

This clonotype was seen a handful of times. The rearrangement joins TRBV5-1 to TRBJ2-3; 7 nucleotides align to TRBD2. The V segment lost 4 bases and the J segment 4 bases; nucleotides outside the gene matches: 15. Germline CDR1 and CDR2: SGHRS and YFSETQ. The CDR3 runs to 17 residues. For the CDR3, the DNA is TGCGCCAGCAGCACACGCGGGACTACCTATACCCCAGATACGCAGTATTTT. It yields the protein CASSTRGTTYTPDTQYF.

This clonotype was seen repeatedly, ten times or more. The chain combines TRBV4-1 with TRBJ1-2, with D maybe TRBD1 (5 bases). Germline CDR1 reads MGHRA; CDR2 reads YSYEKL. This CDR3 has 16 amino acids. Trimming removed 0 bases at V and 1 base at J, with 12 bases between. The CDR3 DNA reads as TGCGCCAGCAGCCAAGATGTCAGGGTGGTTAACTATGGCTACACCTTC. It yields the protein CASSQDVRVVNYGYTF.

This clonotype was counted many times. V gene TRBV12-3 or TRBV12-4 combines with J gene TRBJ2-1; perhaps D is TRBD1 or TRBD2 (5 bases each). The V and J ends lost 6 bases and 1 base respectively, with 16 bases between them. The CDR3 consists of 16 residues. The CDR3 DNA reads as TGTGCCAGCAGACCCTCGGGGCTAGGTTCCTACAATGAGCAGTTCTTC. It is translated as CASRPSGLGSYNEQFF.

This clonotype was seen many times. The chain combines TRBV7-2 with TRBJ1-5; no clear D gene. V dropped 0 bases and J dropped 2 bases, with 8 bases sitting between them. This CDR3 comprises 15 residues. Germline values: CDR1 SGHTA, CDR2 FQGNSA. The CDR3 loop is CASSLAGVGNQPQHF. For the CDR3, the DNA is TGTGCCAGCAGCTTAGCCGGGGTAGGCAATCAGCCCCAGCATTTT.

V and J are TRBV29-1 and TRBJ2-6, with D hard to call. CDR1 is SQVTM, CDR2 ANQGSEA, per germline. The CDR3 runs to 13 residues. With 7 bases removed from V and 2 bases from J, the gap between germline ends came to 9 bases. The CDR3 region has the DNA TGCAGCGCCTTTGTTGCTGGGGCCAACGTCCTGACTTTC. Translated: CSAFVAGANVLTF. The full variable domain, completed using reference TRBV29-1 and TRBJ2-6, is SAVISQKPSRDICQRGTSLTIQCQVDSQVTMMFWYRQQPGQSLTLIATANQGSEATYESGFVIDKFPISRPNLTFSTLTVSNMSPEDSSIYLCSAFVAGANVLTFGAGSRLTVL.

This sequence joins TRBV10-2 and TRBJ1-5; a weak D match, TRBD1 (5 bases). The germline V and J ends were trimmed by 4 bases and 6 bases, with 10 bases remaining between them. Germline V lookup: CDR1 WSHSY, CDR2 SAAADI. The CDR3 consists of 13 residues. This chain's CDR3 is CASSGQRVQPQHF. CDR3 nucleotides: TGCGCCAGCAGTGGACAGCGAGTTCAGCCCCAGCATTTT.

This clonotype was counted at least ten times. The chain recombines TRBV7-9 with TRBJ1-5; D is ambiguous. Per germline, CDR1 SEHNR and CDR2 FQNEAQ (reference sequence). This CDR3 comprises 17 residues. Trimming shortened V by 1 base and J by 0 bases, and 13 bases separated the two germline ends. The CDR3 sequence is CASSLDLGGYSNQPQHF. The CDR3 nucleotides are TGTGCCAGCAGCTTAGATTTGGGCGGTTATAGCAATCAGCCCCAGCATTTT.

This clonotype was counted many times. The chain uses TRBV27 and TRBJ1-6, with D unclear. V lost 2 bases to trimming and J lost 3 bases, with 8 bases between them. This CDR3 is built from 15 residues. CDR1 is MNHEY and CDR2 is SMNVEV in the germline V gene (reference sequence). In DNA form, the CDR3 reads TGTGCCAGCAGTTTAGTGAGGAACTATAATTCACCCCTCCACTTT. It is translated as CASSLVRNYNSPLHF.